This record concerns one TCR beta chain sequence. The entry originates in a study of T cell changes during pregnancy in multiple sclerosis. Trimming at V came to 7 bases and at J to 1 base, leaving 7 bases not matched to a gene. Germline assignment: CDR1 SQVTM and CDR2 ANQGSEA. This CDR3 spans 14 amino acids. Assay used: immunoSEQ multiplex PCR; TCRdb lists only in-frame clones, some missing. The sample yields about 40,000 clones, 90% to 95% seen once. The material was CD8+ T cells from peripheral blood mononuclear cells, obtained in the third trimester of pregnancy. The receptor was isolated from a female donor with multiple sclerosis, enrolled in a pregnancy study. The V and J genes are TRBV29-1 and TRBJ2-3; 8 nucleotides line up with TRBD2. The CDR3, as DNA: TGCAGCGCTGGCACTAGCGGCCGCACAGATACGCAGTATTTT. This translates into CSAGTSGRTDTQYF.